The rows below give T cell receptor beta chains drawn from one sample of a study of response to subunit inactivated influenza vaccine. Each CDR3 protein gets one entry after TCRdb re-called the RT-PCR reads with MiXCR. The profile shows about 780,000 distinct CDR3 sequences, under 20% of them singletons. Sequencing used PBMCs from blood, obtained roughly 5 days after vaccination. The receptors stem from a man in his fifties or sixties who received an inactivated influenza vaccine. The CDR3 runs from the conserved cysteine through the conserved F or W. A D gene is named only where the DNA matches it firmly. Clone size appears in some rows only: once, few, many, or a class for an expanded clone.

cdr3_length	d_call	clone_size	v_call	j_call	cdr3_nt	cdr3_aa
16	NA	once	TRBV28	TRBJ2-1	TGTGCCAGCAGTTTCCCCCCTTTAGGGGCGTCCAATGAGCAGTTCTTC	CASSFPPLGASNEQFF
16	NA	NA	TRBV7-8	TRBJ2-1	TGTGCCAGCAGCTTAGCAGCGGGACAGCTGTTCAATGAGCAGTTCTTC	CASSLAAGQLFNEQFF
15	TRBD1	NA	TRBV6-2/TRBV6-3	TRBJ1-5	TGTGCCAGCAGCCCCGGACAGGGTGGGATTCAGCCCCAGCATTTT	CASSPGQGGIQPQHF
17	TRBD2	NA	TRBV6-5	TRBJ2-3	TGTGCCAGCAGTTCCCTGACTAGCGGGGGCATCACAGATACGCAGTATTTT	CASSSLTSGGITDTQYF
16	TRBD1	NA	TRBV15	TRBJ2-7	TGTGCCACCAGCAGAGATGCGAGGACAGGGGGCGACGAGCAGTACTTC	CATSRDARTGGDEQYF
16	NA	NA	TRBV4-2	TRBJ1-2	TGTGCCAGCAGCCGGCGCCAAAGACAGGATGGCTATGGCTACACCTTC	CASSRRQRQDGYGYTF
17	NA	NA	TRBV4-3	TRBJ2-1	TGCGCCAGCAGCCCACGACTTACCGGTCCCTCCTACAATGAGCAGTTCTTC	CASSPRLTGPSYNEQFF
16	NA	once	TRBV7-7	TRBJ2-5	TGTGCTAGCAGCCAGCTTACAGGGAGCCAACAAGAGACCCAGTACTTC	CASSQLTGSQQETQYF
11	NA	few	TRBV29-1	TRBJ2-7	TGCAGCGTTGGGGACCCCTACGAGCAGTACTTC	CSVGDPYEQYF
12	NA	few	TRBV5-4	TRBJ2-2	TGTGCCAGCAGCTTCATGGGCGGGGAGCTGTTTTTT	CASSFMGGELFF
15	NA	few	TRBV6-2/TRBV6-3	TRBJ1-5	TGTGCCAGCAGTCCCCCCCGCGGGGGGGGTCAGCCCCAGCATTTT	CASSPPRGGGQPQHF
14	NA	few	TRBV7-6	TRBJ1-1	TGTGCCAGCAGCCAAGGATTCACGAACACTGAAGCTTTCTTT	CASSQGFTNTEAFF
15	NA	NA	TRBV7-3	TRBJ1-1	TGTGCCAGCAGGCCAACCGGGGCAGGGAGGACTGAAGCTTTCTTT	CASRPTGAGRTEAFF
13	NA	NA	TRBV5-1	TRBJ1-2	TGCGCCAGCAGCTTTCGAGGGGACATTGGCTACACCTTC	CASSFRGDIGYTF
14	NA	NA	TRBV4-3	TRBJ1-1	TGCGCCAGCAGCCGCATCGGCGGGAACACTGAAGCTTTCTTT	CASSRIGGNTEAFF
14	NA	NA	TRBV10-3	TRBJ2-3	TGTGCCATCAGAAAACAGGTGCCCACAGATACGCAGTATTTT	CAIRKQVPTDTQYF
15	NA	few	TRBV12-3/TRBV12-4	TRBJ1-5	TGTGCCAGCAGCACTTCAGGGTTTGGCAATCAGCCCCAGCATTTT	CASSTSGFGNQPQHF
16	TRBD1	few	TRBV5-1	TRBJ2-3	TGCGCCAGCAGCCTTTTACAGGGGGCCGGCACAGATACGCAGTATTTT	CASSLLQGAGTDTQYF
15	NA	few	TRBV3-1	TRBJ1-5	TGTGCCAGCAGCCAAGCACCGGGGGCGGGGAAGCCCCAGCATTTT	CASSQAPGAGKPQHF
13	NA	many	TRBV29-1	TRBJ2-3	TGCAGCGTTGAAGATTCCGACACAGATACGCAGTATTTT	CSVEDSDTDTQYF
16	TRBD1	NA	TRBV5-1	TRBJ2-1	TGCGCCAGCAGCTTGGTGGGACAGGGGGCGATCAATGAGCAGTTCTTC	CASSLVGQGAINEQFF
14	NA	many	TRBV6-2/TRBV6-3	TRBJ1-4	TGTGCCAGCAGTAACAGGGAGACGGTCGAAAAACTGTTTTTT	CASSNRETVEKLFF
16	TRBD1	few	TRBV7-2	TRBJ2-3	TGTGCCAGCAGCCCAGGGACAGGGGGGACCACAGATACGCAGTATTTT	CASSPGTGGTTDTQYF
14	NA	NA	TRBV12-3/TRBV12-4	TRBJ2-3	TGTGCCAGCAGTTCGGCTCTGAGGACAGATACGCAGTATTTT	CASSSALRTDTQYF
14	NA	few	TRBV5-4	TRBJ2-5	TGTGCCAGCAGCTTGGAGAATGCCCAAGAGACCCAGTACTTC	CASSLENAQETQYF
14	NA	few	TRBV5-1	TRBJ2-3	TGCGCCAGCAGCTGGGTGGATATACGAGATACGCAGTATTTT	CASSWVDIRDTQYF
12	NA	NA	TRBV6-2/TRBV6-3	TRBJ2-5	TGTGCCAGCACCCCCACCCAAGAGACCCAGTACTTC	CASTPTQETQYF